These T cell receptor beta chains were read from a single sample in a study of post-analysis software for immune sequencing data. TCRdb passed the PCR reads through MiXCR, listing each CDR3 protein once. Altogether some 690,000 distinct CDR3 sequences are present, 30% being singletons, with the ten largest covering under 0.7%. Input material: blood. Source of these receptors: a girl aged 5 to 17 with multiple sclerosis. The CDR3 runs from the conserved cysteine through the conserved F or W. Clone size is not always given. Where it is, it says once, few, many or a class for expanded clones.

J gene | V gene | clone size | CDR3 protein
TRBJ2-5 | TRBV20-1 | few | CSAREGLAGGQETQYF
TRBJ2-1 | TRBV29-1 | . | CSGTGTGSYNEQFF
TRBJ2-5 | TRBV7-2 | . | CASSSDRGHETQYF
TRBJ2-7 | TRBV28 | . | CASTRDYEQYF
TRBJ2-3 | TRBV10-3 | few | CAISGGRGADTQYF
TRBJ1-2 | TRBV6-5 | few | CASSSSRGSGYTF
TRBJ1-1 | TRBV29-1 | many | CSVEEGGNTEAFF
TRBJ2-7 | TRBV20-1 | . | CSATPGTSYEQYF
TRBJ2-5 | TRBV29-1 | many | CSVESWQGAAETQYF
TRBJ1-1 | TRBV4-3 | . | CASSQDWSLNTEAFF
TRBJ1-5 | TRBV20-1 | . | CSARDTDGYNQPQHF
TRBJ1-1 | TRBV20-1 | . | CSADTERDREAFF
TRBJ2-3 | TRBV20-1 | . | CSANLWITGDTQYF
TRBJ2-5 | TRBV27 | . | CANERGAFFETQYF
TRBJ1-1 | TRBV12-3/TRBV12-4 | . | CASSLTGASSTEAFF
TRBJ1-4 | TRBV14 | . | CASSPLGTAVNEKLFF
. | TRBV20-1 | . | CSAPRRDRGTYEQYF
TRBJ2-1 | TRBV5-6 | few | CASSEFVQGIDYNEQFF
TRBJ2-3 | TRBV6-5 | few | CASSYSRTKSTDTQYF
TRBJ1-2 | TRBV20-1 | many | CILGSGDYGYTF
TRBJ2-2 | TRBV10-3 | . | CAISVAPGPGTGELFF
. | TRBV2 | few | CASKGGGEETQYF
TRBJ2-7 | TRBV5-1 | . | CASSTPGGEQYF
TRBJ2-7 | TRBV7-2 | . | CASSLDESSYEQYF
TRBJ1-5 | TRBV12-3/TRBV12-4 | once | CASSLGSGRSGQPQHF
TRBJ1-1 | TRBV6-6 | . | CASSYGASVLENTEAFF
TRBJ1-1 | TRBV6-5 | . | CASSFRAGLNTEAFF
TRBJ2-7 | TRBV2 | few | CASSPNRAPAEQYF
TRBJ2-3 | TRBV19 | few | CASSADSTSTDTQYF
TRBJ2-2 | TRBV29-1 | . | CSARTDSNTGELFF
TRBJ2-7 | TRBV6-6 | few | CASTPTVGTGNHDEQYF
TRBJ2-3 | TRBV29-1 | many | CSTGDYKYTDTQYF
TRBJ1-5 | TRBV6-6 | few | CASASGANQPQHF
TRBJ2-3 | TRBV6-1 | few | CASSKEGRRDTDTQYF
TRBJ2-5 | TRBV13 | few | CASSLFRAVEATQYF
TRBJ1-1 | TRBV6-1 | many | CASRGPNTEAFF
TRBJ1-4 | TRBV18 | . | CASSPPMAGGEKLFF
TRBJ2-5 | TRBV10-3 | . | CAISELGGAETQYF
TRBJ2-5 | TRBV10-3 | few | CAISEPMTRETQYF
TRBJ2-7 | TRBV6-5 | few | CASSYSPGNFYEQYF
TRBJ2-7 | TRBV15 | . | CATSKGMGGIYEQYF
TRBJ2-3 | TRBV7-2 | . | CASSLTSGGGTDTQYF
. | TRBV4-3 | . | CAGSQVWGATDEQYF
TRBJ2-5 | TRBV20-1 | few | CSANRDGPSQETQYF
TRBJ2-3 | TRBV2 | few | CASRSLTGGLTDTQYF
TRBJ2-5 | TRBV12-3/TRBV12-4 | few | CASSARTSGGGLQYF
TRBJ2-3 | TRBV5-6 | . | CASSGKGDTQYF
TRBJ2-3 | TRBV6-1 | . | CASEDRGTDTQYF
TRBJ2-3 | TRBV6-6 | . | CAGHGGTSDTQYF
TRBJ1-4 | TRBV7-9 | few | CASSRGDSANEKLFF
TRBJ2-1 | TRBV24-1 | . | CATSDLQETSGSLNEQFF
TRBJ2-7 | TRBV4-1 | few | CASSQVGTGSFYEQYF
TRBJ2-1 | TRBV7-2 | . | CASSLGHRNDEQFF
TRBJ1-2 | TRBV20-1 | . | CSARPKIGSVDYGYTF
TRBJ2-1 | TRBV29-1 | many | CSVDGLYNEQFF
TRBJ2-1 | TRBV20-1 | few | CSARGGAYNEQFF